The 32 T cell receptor beta chains in this list originate from one sample, sequenced in a study of T cell responses to AZD1222 COVID-19 vaccine. The assay was immunoSEQ multiplex PCR, and TCRdb's table has in-frame clones only and misses some. Of under 250,000 clones in the sample, more than 85% were seen once. The sample was peripheral blood, taken on day 0 of MenACWY control vaccination. These receptors all come from an adult in good health.

A single count supports this clone. This rearrangement joins TRBV4-2 to TRBJ2-5, with a possible D match to TRBD2 (5 bases). Per the germline V gene, CDR1 is LGHNA and CDR2 is YNFKEQ. The V end was cut by 1 base, the J end by 3 bases, with 9 bases between. The CDR3 is 14 amino acids. CDR3 nucleotides: TGTGCCAGCAGCCAAGCTGTGGGAGAAGAGACCCAGTACTTC. Translation gives CASSQAVGEETQYF.

This chain joins TRBV4-3 and TRBJ2-7; D unresolved. CDR1 and CDR2 from the germline V gene are LGHNA and YSLEER. The CDR3 loop spans 14 amino acids. V lost 0 bases and J 3 bases, leaving 9 bases between the germline ends. The CDR3: CASSQDQQSYEQYF. DNA of the CDR3: TGCGCCAGCAGCCAAGATCAACAGAGCTACGAGCAGTACTTC.

The genes are TRBV7-9 and TRBJ2-2; perhaps TRBD2 as D (6 bases). The CDR3 is 14 residues long. V lost 11 bases and J 0 bases, leaving 13 bases between the germline ends. Germline CDR1 reads SEHNR; CDR2 reads FQNEAQ (reference sequence). CDR3 sequence reads: CACRGTSNTGELFF. The CDR3 DNA is TGTGCCTGTCGGGGGACCTCGAACACCGGGGAGCTGTTTTTT.

The chain joins TRBV19 to TRBJ1-6; D is undetermined. CDR1 and CDR2 from the germline V gene are LNHDA and SQIVND (reference sequence). The CDR3 covers 15 residues. V lost 7 bases, J lost 6 bases, and 16 bases lay in between. DNA of the CDR3: TGTGCCAGTAAAACGACTGGATCTGGTAATTCACCCCTCCACTTT. Translating gives CASKTTGSGNSPLHF.

The V gene is TRBV6-2 or TRBV6-3, the J gene TRBJ1-4, with D possibly being TRBD1 (6 bases). The germline CDR1 and CDR2 sequences are MNHEY and SVGEGT. V was trimmed by 2 bases and J by 8 bases, leaving 18 bases between them. The CDR3 is made up of 16 amino acids. CDR3 sequence (DNA): TGTGCCAGCAGTTACCGTACAGGGAACGGTCGGGAAAAACTGTTTTTT. It is translated as CASSYRTGNGREKLFF.

The chain has TRBV30 and TRBJ1-1, with unresolved D. Trimming shortened V by 3 bases and J by 6 bases, and 8 bases separated the two germline ends. The length of the CDR3 is 11 residues. Germline V lookup: CDR1 GTSNPN, CDR2 SVGIG (reference sequence). The CDR3 sequence is CAWSGRAEAFF. The CDR3 DNA reads TGTGCCTGGAGCGGTAGAGCTGAAGCTTTCTTT.

The rearrangement links TRBV6-2 or TRBV6-3 to TRBJ1-5; D is possibly TRBD1 (6 bases). This CDR3 region has 14 residues. CDR1 MNHEY and CDR2 SVGEGT come from the germline V gene. The germline V and J ends were trimmed by 4 bases and 1 base, with 8 bases remaining between them. The CDR3 is CASSWQGSNQPQHF. The CDR3 DNA follows: TGTGCCAGCAGTTGGCAGGGGAGCAATCAGCCCCAGCATTTT.

This chain uses TRBV6-6 with TRBJ1-2; D not resolved. Germline CDR1 and CDR2: MNHNY and SVGAGI (reference sequence). V shed 2 bases and J shed 0 bases, with 13 bases lying between them. This CDR3 region has 16 residues. CDR3 protein: CASSYEGPRANYGYTF. CDR3 in DNA: TGTGCCAGCAGTTACGAAGGGCCCCGGGCTAACTATGGCTACACCTTC.

J is TRBJ1-3 and V is TRBV10-3; a weak D match, TRBD1 (5 bases). Per germline, CDR1 ENHRY and CDR2 SYGVKD. CDR3 size: 15 residues. Deletions cut 6 bases from V and 2 bases from J, with 14 bases between. DNA of the CDR3: TGTGCCATCAGCCAGGGACCTGGGGCTGGAAACACCATATATTTT. Its translation: CAISQGPGAGNTIYF.

The chain links TRBV19 to TRBJ2-7; 8 bases fit TRBD2. Looked up from germline, CDR1 is LNHDA and CDR2 is SQIVND (reference sequence). The CDR3 runs 15 residues. Trimming at V came to 4 bases and at J to 4 bases, leaving 9 bases not matched to a gene. CDR3 residues: CASSTDSGGSYEQYF. The CDR3 nucleotides are TGTGCCAGTAGTACCGACAGCGGGGGATCTTACGAGCAGTACTTC. The whole variable domain, filled in from reference TRBV19 and TRBJ2-7, reads DGGITQSPKYLFRKEGQNVTLSCEQNLNHDAMYWYRQDPGQGLRLIYYSQIVNDFQKGDIAEGYSVSREKKESFPLTVTSAQKNPTAFYLCASSTDSGGSYEQYFGPGTRLTVT.

This clone has a single count. The chain combines TRBV6-5 with TRBJ1-1; TRBD1 matches at 8 bases. The CDR3 runs 14 residues. V lost 5 bases, J lost 4 bases, and 6 bases stayed unmatched. Germline V gene data show CDR1 as MNHEY and CDR2 as SVGAGI. The CDR3 is CASSPRTGTTEAFF. CDR3 in DNA: TGTGCCAGCAGTCCCAGGACAGGGACCACTGAAGCTTTCTTT.

V gene TRBV6-5 combines with J gene TRBJ1-1, with D tentatively TRBD1 (5 bases). Germline loops: CDR1 MNHEY, CDR2 SVGAGI. Trimming shortened V by 2 bases and J by 0 bases, and 10 bases separated the two germline ends. The length of the CDR3 is 15 residues. CDR3 protein: CASSYGGNLNTEAFF. CDR3 DNA: TGTGCCAGCAGTTACGGGGGGAACTTGAACACTGAAGCTTTCTTT.

The V and J genes are TRBV3-1 (or the pseudogene TRBV3-2) and TRBJ1-1, with 10 positions matching TRBD1. V lost 9 bases to trimming and J lost 4 bases; unmatched junction nucleotides: 5. The CDR3 is 13 residues long. Germline V gene sequence: CDR1 LGHDT, CDR2 YNNKEL (reference sequence). In DNA, the CDR3 is TGTGCCAGTTCGGGGACAGGGGTCACTGAAGCTTTCTTT. This gives the protein CASSGTGVTEAFF.

This sequence joins TRBV9 and TRBJ1-2, with D possibly matching TRBD1 (5 bases). The germline gives CDR1 SGDLS, CDR2 YYNGEE. V shed 0 bases and J shed 2 bases, with 14 bases lying between them. This CDR3 has 16 amino acids. The CDR3, as DNA: TGTGCCAGCAGCGTAGGGGACCCGGACCGAAACTATGGCTACACCTTC. This gives the protein CASSVGDPDRNYGYTF.

The chain couples TRBV2 to TRBJ2-7; D unclear. Germline V CDR1 and CDR2: SNHLY, FYNNEI. V lost 5 bases and J lost 0, with 2 bases in between. The CDR3 has 11 residues. The CDR3 loop reads CASSYSYEQYF. DNA of the CDR3: TGTGCCAGCAGTTACTCCTACGAGCAGTACTTC. Full variable domain (rest looked up from reference TRBV2 and TRBJ2-7): EPEVTQTPSHQVTQMGQEVILRCVPISNHLYFYWYRQILGQKVEFLVSFYNNEISEKSEIFDDQFSVERPDGSNFTLKIRSTKLEDSAMYFCASSYSYEQYFGPGTRLTVT.

The chain employs TRBV7-2 and TRBJ2-1, with 11 bases fitting TRBD1. Germline trimming cut 4 bases from V and 6 bases from J; bases unmatched to any gene: 8. Germline values: CDR1 SGHTA, CDR2 FQGNSA. The CDR3 length is 16 residues. This CDR3 is CASSSRRDRGTNEQFF. In DNA, the CDR3 is TGTGCCAGCAGCTCTAGACGGGACAGGGGGACCAATGAGCAGTTCTTC.

The chain has TRBV3-1 (or the pseudogene TRBV3-2) and TRBJ1-3, with D possibly matching TRBD1 (5 bases). This CDR3 has 15 residues. CDR1 is LGHDT, CDR2 YNNKEL, per germline (reference sequence). V lost 4 bases and J 0 bases, leaving 10 bases between the germline ends. The CDR3 protein is CASSPVGGSGNTIYF. The CDR3 coding sequence is TGTGCCAGCAGCCCAGTTGGGGGCTCTGGAAACACCATATATTTT.

The chain joins TRBV11-2 to TRBJ2-7, with TRBD2 identical over 13 bases. CDR3 length equals 18 residues. V lost 5 bases to trimming and J lost 7 bases; unmatched junction nucleotides: 17. The V gene's germline CDR1 is SGHAT and CDR2 FQNNGV. In nucleotides, the CDR3 is TGTGCCAGCAGCCAAAGTCCCGGGACTAGCGGGGTGCTCGGGGAGCAGTACTTC. It specifies CASSQSPGTSGVLGEQYF.

The chain employs TRBV30 and TRBJ1-3; D not certain. The CDR3 is made up of 13 amino acids. CDR1 and CDR2 (germline): GTSNPN, SVGIG (reference sequence). Trimming pared 0 bases from V and 4 bases from J, leaving 7 bases between. Here the CDR3 reads CAWSVPVGNTIYF. CDR3 DNA sequence: TGTGCCTGGAGTGTACCAGTCGGAAACACCATATATTTT.

The V call is TRBV29-1, the J call TRBJ1-1; 7 bases map to TRBD1. CDR3 size: 13 residues. V lost 2 bases and J lost 4; bases outside the gene matches: 4. Per the germline V gene, CDR1 is SQVTM and CDR2 is ANQGSEA. This chain's CDR3 is CSVESTGRTEAFF. DNA for the CDR3: TGCAGCGTTGAATCGACAGGGCGCACTGAAGCTTTCTTT.

This clone was seen just once. V usage is TRBV11-2 and J usage is TRBJ2-1; TRBD2 matches 7 bases. J was trimmed by 10 bases and V by 1 base; bases with no gene match: 4. Germline assignment: CDR1 SGHAT and CDR2 FQNNGV. This CDR3 contains 13 residues. CDR3 bases: TGTGCCAGCAGCTTAGTGCGGGGGAAGGAGCAGTTCTTC. Translated: CASSLVRGKEQFF.

The chain joins TRBV20-1 to TRBJ1-2; no clear D gene. CDR1 and CDR2 (germline): DFQATT, SNEGSKA (reference sequence). The CDR3 consists of 11 residues. V lost 1 base and J 6 bases, leaving 6 bases between the germline ends. The CDR3 is CSARGVDGYTF. CDR3 in DNA: TGCAGTGCTAGAGGGGTAGATGGCTACACCTTC.

As DNA, the CDR3 is TGTGCCAGCAGTCCCCGGGACACCTCCTACGAGCAGTACTTC. It translates to CASSPRDTSYEQYF. The chain carries TRBV13 and TRBJ2-7; perhaps TRBD1 as D (6 bases). The V and J ends lost 6 bases and 0 bases respectively, with 12 bases between them. CDR1 is PRHDT and CDR2 is FYEKMQ in the germline V gene (reference sequence). The CDR3 loop spans 14 amino acids.

The rearrangement links TRBV3-1 (or the pseudogene TRBV3-2) to TRBJ1-5, with a tentative D call TRBD1 (5 bases). The germline CDR1 and CDR2 sequences are LGHDT and YNNKEL (reference sequence). This CDR3 has 15 amino acids. Between the trimmed V and J ends, which lost 4 bases and 6 bases, there was a span of 16 bases. The CDR3 here is CASSRGTGPGQPQHF. CDR3 sequence (DNA): TGTGCCAGCAGCCGAGGAACAGGACCCGGTCAGCCCCAGCATTTT.

This clone was detected only a few times. The chain uses TRBV2 and TRBJ1-1; 9 nucleotides match TRBD1. The CDR3 sequence is 14 residues long. Germline values: CDR1 SNHLY, CDR2 FYNNEI. The ends lost 5 bases at V and 5 bases at J; junction bases unmatched: 6. CDR3 sequence: CASSRDREGTEAFF. The CDR3 nucleotides are TGTGCCAGCAGTAGGGACAGGGAGGGGACTGAAGCTTTCTTT.

V usage is TRBV10-2 and J usage is TRBJ2-7; 7 bases map to TRBD2. From germline, CDR1 is WSHSY and CDR2 SAAADI. The V segment lost 5 bases and the J segment 2 bases; nucleotides outside the gene matches: 6. The CDR3 sequence is 14 residues long. The DNA for the CDR3 is TGCGCCAGCAGTCCGGGGCTAGCGGCCTACGAGCAGTACTTC. Translation gives CASSPGLAAYEQYF.

The chain is built from TRBV6-1 and TRBJ1-1, with 9 nucleotides matching TRBD1. Germline V CDR1 and CDR2: MNHNS, SASEGT. Losses at the gene ends were 0 bases for V and 11 bases for J; bases not matched to a gene: 4. There are 13 residues in the CDR3. DNA for the CDR3: TGTGCCAGCAGTGAAGCGGGGACAGGGATGGCTTTCTTT. This sequence encodes CASSEAGTGMAFF.

This chain uses TRBV7-2 with TRBJ2-7; TRBD2 is a possible D gene (5 bases). The CDR3 loop spans 15 amino acids. From germline, CDR1 is SGHTA and CDR2 FQGNSA. V was trimmed by 4 bases and J by 2 bases, leaving 15 bases between them. In DNA form, the CDR3 reads TGTGCCAGCAGCTCCGACGGGAAGGGTCCCTACGAGCAGTACTTC. As protein: CASSSDGKGPYEQYF.

The chain joins TRBV7-6 to TRBJ2-3; 11 nucleotides line up with TRBD2. Trimming took 5 bases from V and 6 from J; bases not matched to a gene: 10. CDR1 and CDR2 from the germline V gene are SGHVS and FNYEAQ. The CDR3 has 16 residues. The CDR3: CASSVLAGGMEDTQYF. The CDR3 DNA reads TGTGCCAGCAGCGTCCTAGCGGGGGGTATGGAGGATACGCAGTATTTT.

The chain is built from TRBV7-3 and TRBJ2-5; TRBD1 matches 7 bases. The CDR3 is 14 residues long. The junction had 3 bases not matched to a gene; V was cut back by 5 bases and J by 0 bases. The V gene's germline CDR1 is SGHTA and CDR2 FQGTGA. CDR3 DNA: TGTGCCAGCAGCCCGACAGGGCACCAAGAGACCCAGTACTTC. It is translated as CASSPTGHQETQYF.

This rearrangement joins TRBV6-2 or TRBV6-3 to TRBJ1-5; D unclear. The CDR3 runs to 15 residues. Trimming stripped 0 bases from V and 1 base from J, with 7 bases between. Per the germline V gene, CDR1 is MNHEY and CDR2 is SVGEGT. CDR3 DNA: TGTGCCAGCAGTTACTCAGGGAAAAGCAATCAGCCCCAGCATTTT. Amino acid sequence: CASSYSGKSNQPQHF.

This chain uses TRBV30 with TRBJ1-2; 7 bases align to TRBD1. The length of the CDR3 is 13 residues. The J segment lost 4 bases and the V segment lost 6 bases, leaving 8 bases of the junction unmatched. Germline loops: CDR1 GTSNPN, CDR2 SVGIG (reference sequence). This CDR3 reads CACLPPGGYGYTF. DNA of the CDR3: TGTGCCTGCCTACCGCCAGGGGGCTATGGCTACACCTTC.